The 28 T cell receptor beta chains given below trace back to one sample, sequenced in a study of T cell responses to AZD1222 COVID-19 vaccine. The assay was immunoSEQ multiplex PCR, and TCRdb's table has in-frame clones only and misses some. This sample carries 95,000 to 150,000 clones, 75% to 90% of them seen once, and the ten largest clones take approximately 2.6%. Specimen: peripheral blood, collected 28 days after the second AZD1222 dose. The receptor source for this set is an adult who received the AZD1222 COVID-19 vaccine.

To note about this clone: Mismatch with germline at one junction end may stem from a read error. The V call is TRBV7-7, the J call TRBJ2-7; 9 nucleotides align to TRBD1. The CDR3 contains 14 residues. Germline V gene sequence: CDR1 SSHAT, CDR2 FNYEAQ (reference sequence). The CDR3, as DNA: TGTGCTAGCAGCTTACTTACAGGGGGCGGGGAGCAGTACTTC. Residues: CASSLLTGGGEQYF.

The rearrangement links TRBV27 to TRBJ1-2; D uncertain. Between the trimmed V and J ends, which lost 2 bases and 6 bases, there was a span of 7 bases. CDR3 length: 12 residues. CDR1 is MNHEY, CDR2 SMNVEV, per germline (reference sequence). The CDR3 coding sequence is TGTGCCAGCAGTTTAGCCGGGGATGGCTACACCTTC. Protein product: CASSLAGDGYTF.

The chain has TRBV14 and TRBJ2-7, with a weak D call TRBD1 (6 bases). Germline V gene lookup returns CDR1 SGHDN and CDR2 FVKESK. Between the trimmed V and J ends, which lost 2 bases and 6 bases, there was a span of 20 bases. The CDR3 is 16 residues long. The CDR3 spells CASSQTGRGWTREQYF. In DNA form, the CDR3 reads TGTGCCAGCAGCCAAACAGGGCGCGGTTGGACTCGCGAGCAGTACTTC.

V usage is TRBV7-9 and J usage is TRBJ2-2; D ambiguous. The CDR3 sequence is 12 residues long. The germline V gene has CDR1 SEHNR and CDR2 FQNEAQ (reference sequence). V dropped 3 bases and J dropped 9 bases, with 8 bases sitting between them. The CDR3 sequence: CASSFPDRELFF. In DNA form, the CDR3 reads TGTGCCAGCAGCTTCCCGGACCGGGAGCTGTTTTTT.

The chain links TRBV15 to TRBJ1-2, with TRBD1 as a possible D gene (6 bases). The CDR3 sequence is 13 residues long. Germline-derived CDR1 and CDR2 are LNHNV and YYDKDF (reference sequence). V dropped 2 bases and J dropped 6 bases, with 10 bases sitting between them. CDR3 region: CATSRPRGNGYTF. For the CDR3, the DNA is TGTGCCACCAGCAGACCAAGGGGGAATGGCTACACCTTC.

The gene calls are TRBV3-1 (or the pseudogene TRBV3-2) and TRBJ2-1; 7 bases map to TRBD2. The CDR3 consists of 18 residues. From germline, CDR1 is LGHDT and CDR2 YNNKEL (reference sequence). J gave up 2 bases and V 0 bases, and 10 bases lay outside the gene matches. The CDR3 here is CASSQDRGGAPTYNEQFF. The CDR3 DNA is TGTGCCAGCAGCCAAGACCGGGGAGGGGCCCCGACCTACAATGAGCAGTTCTTC.

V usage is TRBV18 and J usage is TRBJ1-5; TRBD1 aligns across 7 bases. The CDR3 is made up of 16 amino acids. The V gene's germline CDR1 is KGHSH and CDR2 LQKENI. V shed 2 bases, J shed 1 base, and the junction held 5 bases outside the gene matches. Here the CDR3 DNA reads TGTGCCAGCTCACCATACAGGGGAGGGAGCAATCAGCCCCAGCATTTT. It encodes CASSPYRGGSNQPQHF.

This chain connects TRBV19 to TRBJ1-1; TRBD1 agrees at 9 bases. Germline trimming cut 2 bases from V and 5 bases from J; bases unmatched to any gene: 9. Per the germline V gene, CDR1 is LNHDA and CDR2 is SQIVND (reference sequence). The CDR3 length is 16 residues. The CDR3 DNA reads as TGTGCCAGTAGTATAATACAGGGGGCAGATGGAACTGAAGCTTTCTTT. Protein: CASSIIQGADGTEAFF.

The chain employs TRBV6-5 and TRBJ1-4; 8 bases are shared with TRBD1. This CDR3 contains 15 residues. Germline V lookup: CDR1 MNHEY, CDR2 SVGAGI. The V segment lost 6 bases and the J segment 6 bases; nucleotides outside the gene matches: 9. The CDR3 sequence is CASRAQGAGDEKLFF. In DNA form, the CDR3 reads TGTGCCAGCAGAGCTCAGGGGGCAGGGGATGAAAAACTGTTTTTT.

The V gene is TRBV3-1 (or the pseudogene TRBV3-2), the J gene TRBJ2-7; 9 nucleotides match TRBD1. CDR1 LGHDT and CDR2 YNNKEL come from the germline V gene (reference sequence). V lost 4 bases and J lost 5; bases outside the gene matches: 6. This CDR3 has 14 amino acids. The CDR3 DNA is TGTGCCAGCAGCCCCTGGACAGGGGATGACGAGCAGTACTTC. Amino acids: CASSPWTGDDEQYF.

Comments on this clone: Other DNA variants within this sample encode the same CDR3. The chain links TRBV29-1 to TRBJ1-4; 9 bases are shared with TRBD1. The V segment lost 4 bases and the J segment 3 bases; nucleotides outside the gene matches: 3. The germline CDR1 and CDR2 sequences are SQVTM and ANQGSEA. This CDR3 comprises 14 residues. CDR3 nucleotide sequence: TGCAGCGTTGGAACAGGGGGCTCTAATGAAAAACTGTTTTTT. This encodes CSVGTGGSNEKLFF.

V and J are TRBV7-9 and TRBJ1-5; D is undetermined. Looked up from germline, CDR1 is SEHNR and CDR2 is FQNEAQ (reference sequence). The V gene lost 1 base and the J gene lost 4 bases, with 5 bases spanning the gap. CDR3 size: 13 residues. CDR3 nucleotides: TGTGCCAGCAGCTTAGACGGGAATCAGCCCCAGCATTTT. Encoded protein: CASSLDGNQPQHF.

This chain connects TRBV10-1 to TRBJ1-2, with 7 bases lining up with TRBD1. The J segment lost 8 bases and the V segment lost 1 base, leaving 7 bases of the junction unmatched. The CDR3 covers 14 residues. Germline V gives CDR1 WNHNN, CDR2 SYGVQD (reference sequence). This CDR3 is CASSEWNRGGGYTF. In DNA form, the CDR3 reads TGCGCCAGCAGTGAGTGGAACAGGGGAGGCGGCTACACCTTC.

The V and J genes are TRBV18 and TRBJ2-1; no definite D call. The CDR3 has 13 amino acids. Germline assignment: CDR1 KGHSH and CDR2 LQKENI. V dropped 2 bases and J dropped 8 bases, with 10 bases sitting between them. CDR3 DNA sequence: TGTGCCAGCTCACCAGACCTCACCGATGAGCAGTTCTTC. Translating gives CASSPDLTDEQFF.

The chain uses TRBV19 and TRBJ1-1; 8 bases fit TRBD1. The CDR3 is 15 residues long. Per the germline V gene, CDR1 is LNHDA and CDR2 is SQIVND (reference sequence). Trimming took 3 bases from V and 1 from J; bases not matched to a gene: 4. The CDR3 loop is CASSMRGTGNTEAFF. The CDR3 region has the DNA TGTGCCAGTAGTATGAGAGGGACAGGGAACACTGAAGCTTTCTTT.

The DNA of the CDR3 is TGTGCCAGCAGCTTGGACCTGAAGGGCACAGATACGCAGTATTTT. Its protein is CASSLDLKGTDTQYF. The J gene is TRBJ2-3, the V gene TRBV5-4; D is unresolved. V gave up 0 bases and J gave up 1 base, with 9 bases separating them. Germline CDR1 reads SGHNT; CDR2 reads YYREEE (reference sequence). The CDR3 extends over 15 amino acids.

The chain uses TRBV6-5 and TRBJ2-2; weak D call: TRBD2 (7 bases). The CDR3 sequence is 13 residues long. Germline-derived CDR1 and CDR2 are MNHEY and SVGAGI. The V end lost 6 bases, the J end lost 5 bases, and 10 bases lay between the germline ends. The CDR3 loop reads CASRRGQTGELFF. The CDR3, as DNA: TGTGCCAGCAGGCGGGGGCAGACCGGGGAGCTGTTTTTT.

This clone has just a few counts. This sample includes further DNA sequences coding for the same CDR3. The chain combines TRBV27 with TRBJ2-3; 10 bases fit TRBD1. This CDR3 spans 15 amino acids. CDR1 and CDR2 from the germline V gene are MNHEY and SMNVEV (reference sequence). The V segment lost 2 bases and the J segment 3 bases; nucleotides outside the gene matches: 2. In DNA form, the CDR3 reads TGTGCCAGCAGTTTAAGGACAGGGGGGACAGATACGCAGTATTTT. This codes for CASSLRTGGTDTQYF.

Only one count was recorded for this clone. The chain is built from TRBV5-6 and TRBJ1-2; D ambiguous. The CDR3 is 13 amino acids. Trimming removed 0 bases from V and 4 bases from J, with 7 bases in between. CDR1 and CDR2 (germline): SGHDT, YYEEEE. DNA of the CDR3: TGTGCCAGCAGCTTGGGGGCCGTCTATGGCTACACCTTC. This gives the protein CASSLGAVYGYTF. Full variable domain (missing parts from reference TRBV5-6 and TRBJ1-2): DAGVTQSPTHLIKTRGQQVTLRCSPKSGHDTVSWYQQALGQGPQFIFQYYEEEERQRGNFPDRFSGHQFPNYSSELNVNALLLGDSALYLCASSLGAVYGYTFGSGTRLTVV.

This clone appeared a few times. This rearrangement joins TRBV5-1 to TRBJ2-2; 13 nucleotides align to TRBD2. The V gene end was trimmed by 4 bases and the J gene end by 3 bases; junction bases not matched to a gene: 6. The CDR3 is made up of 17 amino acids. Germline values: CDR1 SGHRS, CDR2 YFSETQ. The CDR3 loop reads CASSPGLAGDYTGELFF. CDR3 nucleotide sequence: TGCGCCAGCAGCCCCGGACTAGCGGGGGACTACACCGGGGAGCTGTTTTTT.

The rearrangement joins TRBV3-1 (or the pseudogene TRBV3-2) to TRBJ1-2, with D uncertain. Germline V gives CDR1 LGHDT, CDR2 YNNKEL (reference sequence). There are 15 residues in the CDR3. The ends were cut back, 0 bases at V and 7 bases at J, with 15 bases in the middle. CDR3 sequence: CASSQDTSTVVGYTF. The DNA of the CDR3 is TGTGCCAGCAGCCAAGATACGTCGACGGTGGTTGGCTACACCTTC.

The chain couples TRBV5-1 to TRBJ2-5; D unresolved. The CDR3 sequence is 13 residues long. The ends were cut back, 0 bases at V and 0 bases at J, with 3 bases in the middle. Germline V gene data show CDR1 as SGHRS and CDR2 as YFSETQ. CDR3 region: CASSLGDQETQYF. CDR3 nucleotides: TGCGCCAGCAGCTTGGGGGACCAAGAGACCCAGTACTTC.

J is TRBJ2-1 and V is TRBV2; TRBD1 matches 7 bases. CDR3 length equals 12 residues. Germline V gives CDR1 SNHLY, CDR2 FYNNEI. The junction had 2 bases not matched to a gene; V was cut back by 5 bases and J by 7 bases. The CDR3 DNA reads TGTGCCAGCAGTCCACAGGGGAATGAGCAGTTCTTC. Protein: CASSPQGNEQFF. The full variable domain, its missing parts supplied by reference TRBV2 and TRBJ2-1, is EPEVTQTPSHQVTQMGQEVILRCVPISNHLYFYWYRQILGQKVEFLVSFYNNEISEKSEIFDDQFSVERPDGSNFTLKIRSTKLEDSAMYFCASSPQGNEQFFGPGTRLTVL.

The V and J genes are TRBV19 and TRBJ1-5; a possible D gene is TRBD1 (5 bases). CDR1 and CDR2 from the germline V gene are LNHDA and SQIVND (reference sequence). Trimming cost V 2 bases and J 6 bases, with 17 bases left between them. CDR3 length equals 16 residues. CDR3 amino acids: CASSIKRQGMGQPQHF. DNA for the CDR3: TGTGCCAGTAGTATAAAGCGGCAGGGTATGGGTCAGCCCCAGCATTTT.

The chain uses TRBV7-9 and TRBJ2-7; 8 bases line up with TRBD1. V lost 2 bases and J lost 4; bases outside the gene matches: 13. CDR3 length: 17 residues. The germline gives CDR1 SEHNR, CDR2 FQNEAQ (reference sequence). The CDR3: CASSLRPDRGPPYEQYF. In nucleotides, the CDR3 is TGTGCCAGCAGCTTACGCCCAGACAGGGGACCTCCGTACGAGCAGTACTTC.

The CDR3 protein is CASSLGGPPTDTQYF. Written as DNA, the CDR3 is TGTGCCAGCAGCTTAGGGGGGCCCCCCACAGATACGCAGTATTTT. The chain employs TRBV7-2 and TRBJ2-3, with D perhaps matching TRBD1 (6 bases). Germline assignment: CDR1 SGHTA and CDR2 FQGNSA. This CDR3 is built from 15 residues. V was pared by 1 base and J by 2 bases, with 10 bases between.

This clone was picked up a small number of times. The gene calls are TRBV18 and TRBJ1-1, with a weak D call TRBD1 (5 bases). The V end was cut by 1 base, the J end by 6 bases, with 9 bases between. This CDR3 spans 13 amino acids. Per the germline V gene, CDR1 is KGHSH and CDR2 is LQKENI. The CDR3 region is CASSPLMGAEAFF. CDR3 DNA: TGTGCCAGCTCACCACTGATGGGGGCTGAAGCTTTCTTT.

The CDR3 region is CASSSLRQAAFF. The CDR3 DNA reads TGTGCCAGCAGTTCCCTCAGACAGGCGGCTTTCTTT. V gene TRBV28 combines with J gene TRBJ1-1, with D possibly being TRBD1 (6 bases). V lost 4 bases to trimming and J lost 11 bases, with 14 bases between them. CDR3 length equals 12 residues. Germline loops: CDR1 MDHEN, CDR2 SYDVKM. Complete variable domain (other parts from reference TRBV28 and TRBJ1-1): DVKVTQSSRYLVKRTGEKVFLECVQDMDHENMFWYRQDPGLGLRLIYFSYDVKMKEKGDIPEGYSVSREKKERFSLILESASTNQTSMYLCASSSLRQAAFFGQGTRLTVV.